In its sample, the clone carrying this T cell receptor beta chain was seen many times. Its antigen is undetermined. Germline CDR1 and CDR2: SEHNR and FQNEAQ (reference sequence). CDR3 size: 15 residues. Trimming cost V 6 bases and J 0 bases, with 14 bases left between them. The source of the sample is a study of T cell repertoires in cytomegalovirus infection. Study background: From public TCR beta signatures came an indication of both CMV infection and matching HLA type.

TCRdb re-called the reads with MiXCR, one entry per CDR3 protein. The data show some 900,000 distinct CDR3 sequences, roughly 33% seen once. The specimen was cultured CD8+ T cells from PBMCs, collected from culture after CMV antigen stimulation. This TCR was sampled from a human donor in good health (CMV status not recorded). Some clones in this sample may be carry-over from other donors' samples. The chain couples TRBV7-9 to TRBJ1-1; possible D gene TRBD1, 6 bases. CDR3 loop: CASRTEDSLNTEAFF. The CDR3 DNA reads TGTGCCAGCAGAACAGAGGACAGCCTGAACACTGAAGCTTTCTTT.